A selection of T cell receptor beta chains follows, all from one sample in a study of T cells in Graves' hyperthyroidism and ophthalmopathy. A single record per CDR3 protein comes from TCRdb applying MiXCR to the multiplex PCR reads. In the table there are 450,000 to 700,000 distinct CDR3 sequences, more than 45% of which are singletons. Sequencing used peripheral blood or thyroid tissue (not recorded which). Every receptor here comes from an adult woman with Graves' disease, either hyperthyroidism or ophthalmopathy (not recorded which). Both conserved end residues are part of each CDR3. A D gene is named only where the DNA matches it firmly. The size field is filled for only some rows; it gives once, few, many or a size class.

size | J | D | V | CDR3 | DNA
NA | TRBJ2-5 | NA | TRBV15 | CATSDKAGETQYF | TGTGCCACCAGCGACAAGGCGGGGGAGACCCAGTACTTC
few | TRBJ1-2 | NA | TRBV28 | CASSSTGLAYTF | TGTGCCAGCAGTTCCACAGGGTTGGCCTACACCTTC
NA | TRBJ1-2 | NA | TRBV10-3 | CATGGAGQLYGYTF | TGTGCCACTGGGGGAGCGGGGCAGCTCTATGGCTACACCTTC
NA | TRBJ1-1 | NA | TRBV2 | CASSLEPSTEAFF | TGTGCCAGCAGTTTAGAGCCATCCACTGAAGCTTTCTTT
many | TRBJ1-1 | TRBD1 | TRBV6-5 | CASRDAIQGRTEAFF | TGTGCCAGCAGAGACGCCATACAGGGGAGGACTGAAGCTTTCTTT
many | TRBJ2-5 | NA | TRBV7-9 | CASSSHAPAGQETQYF | TGTGCCAGCAGCTCCCATGCGCCGGCGGGCCAAGAGACCCAGTACTTC
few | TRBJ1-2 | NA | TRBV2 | CASRPPDSFYGYTF | TGTGCCAGCAGACCACCAGACAGCTTCTATGGCTACACCTTC
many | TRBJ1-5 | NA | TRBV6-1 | CASILTTGQLVPQHF | TGTGCCAGCATTCTCACTACAGGGCAGTTGGTACCCCAGCATTTT
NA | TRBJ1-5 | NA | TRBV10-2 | CASTAGPYQPQHF | TGCGCCAGCACGGCAGGGCCCTATCAGCCCCAGCATTTT
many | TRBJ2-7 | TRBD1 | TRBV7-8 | CASSPRTGPLNSYEQYF | TGTGCCAGCAGCCCCAGGACAGGGCCTTTGAACTCCTACGAGCAGTACTTC
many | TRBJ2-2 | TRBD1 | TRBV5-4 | CASRKLDREFRYEGELFF | TGTGCCAGCAGAAAACTTGACAGGGAATTTCGGTATGAAGGGGAGCTGTTTTTT
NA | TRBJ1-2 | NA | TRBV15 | CATSRDDSGYTF | TGTGCCACCAGCAGAGATGATAGTGGCTACACCTTC
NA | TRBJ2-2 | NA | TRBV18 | CASSPGHLNTGELFF | TGTGCCAGCTCTCCGGGACACTTGAACACCGGGGAGCTGTTTTTT
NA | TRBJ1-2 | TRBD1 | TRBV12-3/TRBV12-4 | CASTLGDSSYGYTF | TGTGCCAGCACCTTGGGGGACAGCAGCTATGGCTACACCTTC
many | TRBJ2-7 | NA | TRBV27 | CASSFGTAASYEQYF | TGTGCCAGCAGCTTCGGGACTGCAGCATCCTACGAGCAGTACTTC
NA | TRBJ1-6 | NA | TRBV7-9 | CASSPDKSNSPLHF | TGTGCCAGCAGTCCTGACAAGTCTAATTCACCCCTCCACTTT
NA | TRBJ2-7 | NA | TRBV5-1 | CASSPLESSYEQYF | TGCGCCAGCAGCCCCCTAGAATCCTCCTACGAGCAGTACTTC
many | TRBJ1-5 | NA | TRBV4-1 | CASSQGWGNQPQHF | TGCGCCAGCAGCCAAGGTTGGGGGAATCAGCCCCAGCATTTT
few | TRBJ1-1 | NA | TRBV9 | CASSLYLGDTEAFF | TGTGCCAGCAGTTTGTATTTAGGGGACACTGAAGCTTTCTTT
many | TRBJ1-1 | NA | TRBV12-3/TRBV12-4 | CASSLGGEAFF | TGTGCCAGCAGTTTGGGCGGAGAAGCTTTCTTT
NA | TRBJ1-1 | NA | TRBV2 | CASSESGGGFVTEAFF | TGTGCCAGCAGTGAGTCGGGGGGGGGGTTCGTCACTGAAGCTTTCTTT
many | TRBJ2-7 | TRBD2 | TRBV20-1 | CSAHLAGGPYEQYF | TGCAGTGCCCACCTAGCGGGAGGACCCTACGAGCAGTACTTC
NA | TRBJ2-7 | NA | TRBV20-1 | CSARVLGNEQYF | TGCAGTGCTAGAGTTTTAGGGAATGAGCAGTACTTC
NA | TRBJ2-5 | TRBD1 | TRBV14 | CASSQGTGTETQYF | TGTGCCAGCAGCCAGGGGACAGGGACAGAGACCCAGTACTTC
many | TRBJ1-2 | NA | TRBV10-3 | CAISESSVNYGYTF | TGTGCCATCAGTGAGTCATCAGTTAACTATGGCTACACCTTC
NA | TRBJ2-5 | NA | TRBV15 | CATSRERPRAGETQYF | TGTGCCACCAGCAGAGAAAGACCGCGGGCGGGGGAGACCCAGTACTTC
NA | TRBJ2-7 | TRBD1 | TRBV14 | CASSTRWGQTYEQYF | TGTGCCAGCAGCACACGTTGGGGACAGACCTACGAGCAGTACTTC
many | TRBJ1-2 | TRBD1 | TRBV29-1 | CSVPGQGDYGYTF | TGCAGCGTGCCGGGACAGGGCGACTATGGCTACACCTTC
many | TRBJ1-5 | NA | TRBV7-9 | CASSLGTTQGPQHF | TGTGCCAGCAGCTTAGGAACTACCCAGGGGCCCCAGCATTTT